The rows below give T cell receptor beta chains drawn from one sample of a study of blood T cells in healthy people across ages. MiXCR, run by TCRdb on the 5' RACE reads, gives a single entry per CDR3 protein. The sample lists around 690,000 distinct CDR3 sequences, roughly 50% occurring once. Sequenced sample: blood. These receptors came from a man between 60 and 70 years old in good health. Each CDR3 is given without its conserved first and last residue. D genes are given only for firm matches.

>.|TRBJ2-3|TRBV7-9
ATEAGSDTQY
>.|TRBJ2-7|TRBV20-1
SARGTTGPGAQY
>.|TRBJ2-1|TRBV6-5
ASSYSGRKGKETQF
>.|TRBJ1-4|TRBV29-1
SVAGPTTGNEKLF
>TRBD2|TRBJ2-3|TRBV4-1
ASSPQPTSGGADTQY
>.|TRBJ2-4|TRBV5-1
ASSPRQPAKNIQY
>.|TRBJ2-1|TRBV6-1
ASTRQEGNEQF
>.|TRBJ1-2|TRBV25-1
ASSTLTANYGYT
>.|TRBJ1-3|TRBV6-6
ASSYVGPKGNTIY
>TRBD1|TRBJ2-5|TRBV6-5
ATKTGEETQY